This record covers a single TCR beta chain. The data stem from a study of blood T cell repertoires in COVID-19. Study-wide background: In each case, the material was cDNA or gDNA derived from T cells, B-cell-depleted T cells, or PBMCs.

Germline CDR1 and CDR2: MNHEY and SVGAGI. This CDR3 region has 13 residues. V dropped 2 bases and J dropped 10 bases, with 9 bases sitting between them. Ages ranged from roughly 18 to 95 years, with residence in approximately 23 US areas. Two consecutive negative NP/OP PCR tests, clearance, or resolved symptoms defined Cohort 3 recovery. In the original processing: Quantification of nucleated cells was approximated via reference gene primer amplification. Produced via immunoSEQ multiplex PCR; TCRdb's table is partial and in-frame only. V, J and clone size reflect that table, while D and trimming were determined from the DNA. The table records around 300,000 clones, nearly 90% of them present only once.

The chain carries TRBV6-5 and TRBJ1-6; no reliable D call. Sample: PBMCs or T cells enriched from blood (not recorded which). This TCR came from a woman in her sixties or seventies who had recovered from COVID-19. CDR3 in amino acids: CASSYESRSPLHF. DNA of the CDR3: TGTGCCAGCAGTTACGAGTCCAGGTCACCCCTCCACTTT.